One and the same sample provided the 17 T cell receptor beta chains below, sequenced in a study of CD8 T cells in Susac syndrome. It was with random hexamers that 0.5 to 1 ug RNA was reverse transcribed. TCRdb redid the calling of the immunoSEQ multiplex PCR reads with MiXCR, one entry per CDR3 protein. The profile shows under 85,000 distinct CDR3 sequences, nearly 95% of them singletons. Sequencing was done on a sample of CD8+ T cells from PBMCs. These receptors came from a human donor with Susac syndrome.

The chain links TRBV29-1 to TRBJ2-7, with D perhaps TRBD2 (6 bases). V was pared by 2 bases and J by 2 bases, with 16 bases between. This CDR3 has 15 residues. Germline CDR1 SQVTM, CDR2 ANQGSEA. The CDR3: CSVELAGTSTYEQYF. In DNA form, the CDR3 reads TGCAGCGTTGAATTGGCGGGGACTTCGACCTACGAGCAGTACTTC.

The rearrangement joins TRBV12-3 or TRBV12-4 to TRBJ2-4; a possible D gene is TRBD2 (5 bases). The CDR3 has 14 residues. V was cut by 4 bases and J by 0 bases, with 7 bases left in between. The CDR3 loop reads CASSSGLAKNIQYF. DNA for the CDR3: TGTGCCAGCAGTTCTGGACTAGCCAAAAACATTCAGTACTTC.

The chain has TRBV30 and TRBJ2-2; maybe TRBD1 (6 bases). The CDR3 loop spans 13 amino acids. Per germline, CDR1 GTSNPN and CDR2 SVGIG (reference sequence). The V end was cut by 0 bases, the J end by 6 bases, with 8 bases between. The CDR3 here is CAWSVAGAGELFF. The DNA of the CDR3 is TGTGCCTGGAGTGTTGCAGGGGCCGGGGAGCTGTTTTTT.

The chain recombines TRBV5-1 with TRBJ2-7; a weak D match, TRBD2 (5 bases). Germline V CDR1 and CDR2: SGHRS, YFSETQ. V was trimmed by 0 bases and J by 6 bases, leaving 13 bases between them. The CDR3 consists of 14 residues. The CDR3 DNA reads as TGCGCCAGCAGCTTGGCGGGGATGGTTATCGAGCAGTACTTC. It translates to CASSLAGMVIEQYF.

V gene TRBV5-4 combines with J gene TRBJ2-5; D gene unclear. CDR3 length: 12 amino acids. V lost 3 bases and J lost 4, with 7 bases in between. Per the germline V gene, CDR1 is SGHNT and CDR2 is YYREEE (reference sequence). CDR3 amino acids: CASSSAPETQYF. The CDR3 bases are TGTGCCAGCAGCTCTGCGCCAGAGACCCAGTACTTC.

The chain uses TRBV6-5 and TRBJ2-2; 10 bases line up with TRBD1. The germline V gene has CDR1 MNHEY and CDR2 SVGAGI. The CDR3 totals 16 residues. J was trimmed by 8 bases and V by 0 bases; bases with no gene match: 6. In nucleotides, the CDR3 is TGTGCCAGCAGTTACTCGACAGGGGGCTGGGAAGGGGAGCTGTTTTTT. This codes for CASSYSTGGWEGELFF.

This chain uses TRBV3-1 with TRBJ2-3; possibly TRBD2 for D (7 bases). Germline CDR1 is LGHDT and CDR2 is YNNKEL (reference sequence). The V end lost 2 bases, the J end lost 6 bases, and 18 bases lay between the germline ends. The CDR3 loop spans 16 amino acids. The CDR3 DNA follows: TGTGCCAGCAGCCAAAGGGGGGGGCAGGTCCTCGATACGCAGTATTTT. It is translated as CASSQRGGQVLDTQYF.

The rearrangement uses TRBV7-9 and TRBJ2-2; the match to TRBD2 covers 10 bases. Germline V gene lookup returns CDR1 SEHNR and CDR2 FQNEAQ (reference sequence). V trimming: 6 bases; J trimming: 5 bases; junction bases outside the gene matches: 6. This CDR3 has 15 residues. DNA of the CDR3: TGTGCCAGCAGTCCTAGCGGGGGATTTACCGGGGAGCTGTTTTTT. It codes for CASSPSGGFTGELFF.

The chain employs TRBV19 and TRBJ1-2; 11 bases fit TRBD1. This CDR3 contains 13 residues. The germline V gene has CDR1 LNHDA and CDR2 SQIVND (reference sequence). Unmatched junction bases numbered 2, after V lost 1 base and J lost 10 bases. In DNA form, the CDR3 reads TGTGCCAGTAGTATAGGGACAGGGGGCAACTACACCTTC. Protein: CASSIGTGGNYTF.

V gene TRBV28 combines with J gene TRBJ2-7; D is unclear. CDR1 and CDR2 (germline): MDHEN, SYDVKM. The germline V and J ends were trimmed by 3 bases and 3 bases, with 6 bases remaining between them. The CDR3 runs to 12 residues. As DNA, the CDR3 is TGTGCCAGCAGTTTGGAGTTCTACGAGCAGTACTTC. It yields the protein CASSLEFYEQYF.

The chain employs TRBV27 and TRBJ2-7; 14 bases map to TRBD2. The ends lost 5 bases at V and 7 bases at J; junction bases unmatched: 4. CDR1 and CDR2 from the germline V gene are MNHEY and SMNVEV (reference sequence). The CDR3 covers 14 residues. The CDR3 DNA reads TGTGCCAGCAGTAACCGACTAGCGGGAGGGGAGCAGTACTTC. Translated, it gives CASSNRLAGGEQYF.

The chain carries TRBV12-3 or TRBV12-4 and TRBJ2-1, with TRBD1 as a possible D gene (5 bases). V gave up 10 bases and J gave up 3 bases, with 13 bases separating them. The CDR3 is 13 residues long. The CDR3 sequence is CATQGPLYNEQFF. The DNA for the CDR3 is TGTGCCACCCAGGGCCCTCTCTACAATGAGCAGTTCTTC.

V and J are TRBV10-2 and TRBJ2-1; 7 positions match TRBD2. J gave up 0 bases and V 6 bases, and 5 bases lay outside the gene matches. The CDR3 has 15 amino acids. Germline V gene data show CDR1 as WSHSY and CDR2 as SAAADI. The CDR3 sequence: CASRGGPSSYNEQFF. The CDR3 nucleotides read TGCGCCAGCAGGGGAGGGCCTAGCTCCTACAATGAGCAGTTCTTC.

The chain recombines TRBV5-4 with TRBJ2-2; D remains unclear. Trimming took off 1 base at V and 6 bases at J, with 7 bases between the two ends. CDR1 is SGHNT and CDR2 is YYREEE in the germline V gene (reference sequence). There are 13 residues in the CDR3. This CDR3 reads CASSLLGPGELFF. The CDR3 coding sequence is TGTGCCAGCAGCTTGCTAGGACCCGGGGAGCTGTTTTTT.

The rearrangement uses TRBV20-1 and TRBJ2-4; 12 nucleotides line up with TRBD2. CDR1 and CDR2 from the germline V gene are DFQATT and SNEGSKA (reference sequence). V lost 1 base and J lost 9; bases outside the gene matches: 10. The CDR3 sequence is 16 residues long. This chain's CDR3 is CSARVPSGGAPGIQYF. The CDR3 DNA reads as TGCAGTGCTAGAGTCCCTAGCGGGGGGGCCCCTGGCATTCAGTACTTC.

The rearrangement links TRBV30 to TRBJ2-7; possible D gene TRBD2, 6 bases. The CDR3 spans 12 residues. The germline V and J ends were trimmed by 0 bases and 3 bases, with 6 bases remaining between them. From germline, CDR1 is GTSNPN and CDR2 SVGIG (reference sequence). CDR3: CAWSVGGYEQYF. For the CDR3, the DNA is TGTGCCTGGAGTGTGGGGGGCTACGAGCAGTACTTC.

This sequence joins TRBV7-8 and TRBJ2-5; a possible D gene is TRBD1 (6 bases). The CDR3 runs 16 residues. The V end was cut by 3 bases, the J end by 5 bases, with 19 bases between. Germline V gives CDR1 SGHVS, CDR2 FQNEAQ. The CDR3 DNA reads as TGTGCCAGCAGCTTGATGGGGACATCCCCGAGGGAGACCCAGTACTTC. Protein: CASSLMGTSPRETQYF. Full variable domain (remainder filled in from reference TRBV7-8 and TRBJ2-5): GAGVSQSPRYKVAKRGQDVALRCDPISGHVSLFWYQQALGQGPEFLTYFQNEAQLDKSGLPSDRFFAERPEGSVSTLKIQRTQQEDSAVYLCASSLMGTSPRETQYFGPGTRLLVL.